Each of the 10 T cell receptor beta chains below was sequenced from the same sample in a study of blood T cell repertoires in COVID-19. Measured with immunoSEQ multiplex PCR; TCRdb has only the in-frame clones, and not every one. The sample lists around 60,000 clones, 85% occurring once. The sample taken for sequencing was peripheral blood. All receptors come from a man aged 70 or older with acute or convalescent COVID-19.

V is TRBV6-5 and J is TRBJ2-1; D not certain. The germline V and J ends were trimmed by 6 bases and 12 bases, with 15 bases remaining between them. Per the germline V gene, CDR1 is MNHEY and CDR2 is SVGAGI. There are 12 residues in the CDR3. The chain's CDR3 is CASSLLPSGQFF. Written as DNA, the CDR3 is TGTGCCAGCAGCTTACTGCCGTCCGGGCAGTTCTTC.

The CDR3 loop reads CAISELFGEGQPQHF. The CDR3 DNA follows: TGTGCCATCAGTGAGTTATTCGGGGAAGGTCAGCCCCAGCATTTT. The rearrangement uses TRBV10-3 and TRBJ1-5; D ambiguous. Germline V gene lookup returns CDR1 ENHRY and CDR2 SYGVKD. The V and J ends lost 1 base and 6 bases respectively, with 13 bases between them. The CDR3 is made up of 15 amino acids.

This clone was seen once. The rearrangement joins TRBV13 to TRBJ2-2; D gene uncertain. Trimming removed 0 bases from V and 1 base from J, with 3 bases in between. CDR3 length: 14 amino acids. Germline assignment: CDR1 PRHDT and CDR2 FYEKMQ (reference sequence). The DNA for the CDR3 is TGTGCCAGCAGCTTAGGCGGGAACACCGGGGAGCTGTTTTTT. Protein sequence: CASSLGGNTGELFF.

The V and J genes are TRBV5-1 and TRBJ2-7; 8 bases line up with TRBD1. After removal of 6 bases from V and 0 bases from J, the junction contained 2 bases not matched to a gene. Germline V gene lookup returns CDR1 SGHRS and CDR2 YFSETQ. The CDR3 extends over 13 amino acids. CDR3 sequence reads: CASTGTGSYEQYF. Written as DNA, the CDR3 is TGCGCCAGCACCGGGACAGGCTCCTACGAGCAGTACTTC.

The rearrangement uses TRBV2 and TRBJ1-2; perhaps TRBD1 as D (5 bases). With 4 bases removed from V and 3 bases from J, the gap between germline ends came to 12 bases. There are 14 residues in the CDR3. Germline V gives CDR1 SNHLY, CDR2 FYNNEI. CDR3 in amino acids: CASSVREGDYGYTF. In DNA, the CDR3 is TGTGCCAGCAGTGTCAGGGAAGGGGACTATGGCTACACCTTC.

The V and J genes are TRBV28 and TRBJ1-1; TRBD1 matches 7 bases. This CDR3 contains 13 residues. Losses at the gene ends were 10 bases for V and 2 bases for J; bases not matched to a gene: 7. CDR1 is MDHEN, CDR2 SYDVKM, per germline. The CDR3 DNA follows: TGTGCCACCCAGGGACAGATCAACACTGAAGCTTTCTTT. It translates to CATQGQINTEAFF.

This chain connects TRBV20-1 to TRBJ1-2, with D maybe TRBD1 (6 bases). This CDR3 is 11 amino acids long. CDR1 and CDR2 from the germline V gene are DFQATT and SNEGSKA (reference sequence). V was clipped by 3 bases and J by 8 bases, with 10 bases between them. CDR3 amino acids: CSASKGVGYTF. The CDR3 DNA is TGCAGTGCTAGTAAGGGGGTCGGCTACACCTTC.

This clone has a handful of counts. The chain is built from TRBV4-2 and TRBJ2-1; 13 bases agree with TRBD2. The CDR3 covers 16 residues. J was trimmed by 8 bases and V by 4 bases; bases with no gene match: 8. The germline V gene encodes CDR1 LGHNA and CDR2 YNFKEQ. The chain's CDR3 is CASSPSGTSGVDEQFF. CDR3 coding DNA: TGTGCCAGCAGCCCCTCCGGGACTAGCGGGGTAGATGAGCAGTTCTTC.

V gene TRBV9 combines with J gene TRBJ2-1, with D hard to call. Germline V lookup: CDR1 SGDLS, CDR2 YYNGEE. The CDR3 consists of 15 residues. Trimming pared 0 bases from V and 0 bases from J, leaving 7 bases between. The CDR3 region is CASSVALNSYNEQFF. DNA of the CDR3: TGTGCCAGCAGCGTAGCACTGAACTCCTACAATGAGCAGTTCTTC.

The chain has TRBV13 and TRBJ1-6; D is perhaps TRBD1 (5 bases). Germline CDR1 is PRHDT and CDR2 is FYEKMQ (reference sequence). The germline V and J ends were trimmed by 4 bases and 4 bases, with 14 bases remaining between them. This CDR3 has 16 residues. CDR3 loop: CASSSTEDFYNSPLHF. The CDR3, as DNA: TGTGCCAGCAGCTCGACAGAGGATTTTTATAATTCACCCCTCCACTTT.